This TCR beta chain was retrieved from a study of post-analysis software for immune sequencing data. Study at large: Disease courses included relapsing-remitting, secondary progressive and progressive-relapsing multiple sclerosis.

Study results and caveats: Controls showed lower frequencies than patients for roughly five TRBV segments, and TRBV5-6, TRBV5-1 and TRBV20-1 were among these. Strong co-clustering by F measure was seen for same-batch samples. Comparison with controls showed significantly lower normalized Chao1 diversity in multiple sclerosis patients.

The authors incorporated unique molecular identifiers into the TCR beta cDNA libraries. Researchers reported a few hundred thousand cDNA molecules coming from around 1 to 10 million T cells. Via MiXCR, TCRdb re-called the PCR reads, giving one row per CDR3 protein. The sample carries fewer than 850,000 distinct CDR3 sequences, roughly 29% recorded once. A few counts support this clonotype. Its cognate antigen is unknown. The CDR3 consists of 15 residues. Trimming at V came to 1 base and at J to 2 bases, leaving 6 bases not matched to a gene. Germline loops: CDR1 SQVTM, CDR2 ANQGSEA. This TCR derives from a girl between 10 and 17 years old with multiple sclerosis. Sequencing was done on a sample of blood. The chain recombines TRBV29-1 with TRBJ2-5; TRBD1 agrees at 8 bases. The CDR3 nucleotides are TGCAGCGTTGAAGGGAGGGGACAGGTTCAAGAGACCCAGTACTTC. Amino acid sequence: CSVEGRGQVQETQYF.